This TCR beta chain appears in the sequencing data of a study of cytomegalovirus exposure and HLA in healthy donors. Study-level points and caveats: The investigators catalogued 150 or so TCR beta chains as cytomegalovirus-associated. The authors confirmed in vitro that a few CMV-associated chains were specific for CMV antigens.

Some clones are missing from TCRdb's copy, which holds only in-frame ones; the method was immunoSEQ multiplex PCR. The sample carries tens of thousands of clones, 80% to 95% recorded once. The CDR3 totals 15 residues. Germline V gene lookup returns CDR1 MNHEY and CDR2 SMNVEV (reference sequence). V dropped 4 bases and J dropped 4 bases, with 16 bases sitting between them. Worth noting for this clone: Its antigen is undetermined.

This chain connects TRBV27 to TRBJ1-1, with TRBD1 as a possible D gene (6 bases). The sequence was obtained from a woman between 18 and 29 years old in good health and CMV-seronegative. The sequenced sample was PBMCs. Here the CDR3 reads CASSSLDRQSTEAFF. CDR3 DNA sequence: TGTGCCAGCAGTTCTCTTGACAGGCAGAGCACTGAAGCTTTCTTT.